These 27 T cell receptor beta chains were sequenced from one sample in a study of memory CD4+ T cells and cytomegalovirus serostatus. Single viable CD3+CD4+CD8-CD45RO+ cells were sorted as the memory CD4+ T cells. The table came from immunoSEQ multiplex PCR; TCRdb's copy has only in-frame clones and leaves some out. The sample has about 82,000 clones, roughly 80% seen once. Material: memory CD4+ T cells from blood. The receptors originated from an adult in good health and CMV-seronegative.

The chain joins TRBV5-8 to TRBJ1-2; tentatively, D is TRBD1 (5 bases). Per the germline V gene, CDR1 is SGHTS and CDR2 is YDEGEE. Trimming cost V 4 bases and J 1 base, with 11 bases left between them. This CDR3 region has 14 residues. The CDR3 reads CASSPWDVNYGYTF. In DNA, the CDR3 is TGTGCCAGCAGCCCCTGGGACGTTAACTATGGCTACACCTTC.

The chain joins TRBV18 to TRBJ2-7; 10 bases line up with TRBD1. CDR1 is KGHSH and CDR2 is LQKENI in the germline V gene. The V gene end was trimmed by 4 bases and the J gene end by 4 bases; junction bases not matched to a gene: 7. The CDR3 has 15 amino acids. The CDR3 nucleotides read TGTGCCAGCTCACGTAACCGGGGACAGGGGTACGAGCAGTACTTC. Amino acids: CASSRNRGQGYEQYF.

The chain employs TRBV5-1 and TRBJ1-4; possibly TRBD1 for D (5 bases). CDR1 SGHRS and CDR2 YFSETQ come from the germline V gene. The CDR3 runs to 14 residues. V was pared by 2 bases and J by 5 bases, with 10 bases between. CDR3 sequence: CASSLRGINEKLFF. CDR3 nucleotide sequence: TGCGCCAGCAGCTTACGGGGGATAAATGAAAAACTGTTTTTT.

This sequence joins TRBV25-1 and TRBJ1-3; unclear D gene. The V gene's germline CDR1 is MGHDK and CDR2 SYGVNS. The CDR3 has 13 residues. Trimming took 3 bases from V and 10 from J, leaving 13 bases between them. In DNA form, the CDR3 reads TGTGCCAGCAGTGAGTGGGAAGTGGGGACCATATATTTT. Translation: CASSEWEVGTIYF.

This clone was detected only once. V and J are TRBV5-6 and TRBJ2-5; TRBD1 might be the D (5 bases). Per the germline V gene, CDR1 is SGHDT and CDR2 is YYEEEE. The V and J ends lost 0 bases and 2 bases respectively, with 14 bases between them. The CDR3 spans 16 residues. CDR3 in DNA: TGTGCCAGCAGCTTGGGTGTTCGTAGACAGCAAGAGACCCAGTACTTC. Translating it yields CASSLGVRRQQETQYF.

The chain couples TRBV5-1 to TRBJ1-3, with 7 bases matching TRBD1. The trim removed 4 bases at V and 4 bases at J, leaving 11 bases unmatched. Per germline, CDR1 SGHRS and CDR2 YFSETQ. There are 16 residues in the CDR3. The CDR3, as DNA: TGCGCCAGCAGCACGGGGGACAGCACAAAAGGAAACACCATATATTTT. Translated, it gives CASSTGDSTKGNTIYF. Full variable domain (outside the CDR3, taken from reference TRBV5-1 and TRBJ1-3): KAGVTQTPRYLIKTRGQQVTLSCSPISGHRSVSWYQQTPGQGLQFLFEYFSETQRNKGNFPGRFSGRQFSNSRSEMNVSTLELGDSALYLCASSTGDSTKGNTIYFGEGSWLTVV.

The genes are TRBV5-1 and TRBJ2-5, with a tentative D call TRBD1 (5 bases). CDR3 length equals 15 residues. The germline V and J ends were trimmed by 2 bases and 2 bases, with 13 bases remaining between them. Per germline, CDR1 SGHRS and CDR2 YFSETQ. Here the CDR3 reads CASSFGQGSQETQYF. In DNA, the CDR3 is TGCGCCAGCAGCTTTGGGCAGGGCAGTCAAGAGACCCAGTACTTC.

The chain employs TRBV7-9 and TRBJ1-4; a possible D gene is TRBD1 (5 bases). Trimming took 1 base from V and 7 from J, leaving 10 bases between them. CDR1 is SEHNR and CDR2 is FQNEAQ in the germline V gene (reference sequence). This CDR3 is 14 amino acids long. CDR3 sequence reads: CASSLGGISEKLFF. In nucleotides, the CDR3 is TGTGCCAGCAGCTTAGGGGGCATTAGTGAAAAACTGTTTTTT.

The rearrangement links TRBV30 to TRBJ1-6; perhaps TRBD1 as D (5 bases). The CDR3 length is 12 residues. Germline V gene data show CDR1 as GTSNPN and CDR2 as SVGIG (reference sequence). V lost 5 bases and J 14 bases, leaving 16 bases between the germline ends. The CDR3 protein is CAWEMGGQTLHF. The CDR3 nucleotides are TGTGCCTGGGAAATGGGGGGTCAAACCCTCCACTTT.

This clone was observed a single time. The CDR3 sequence: CASTPRRGRKGRDTEAFF. In nucleotides, the CDR3 is TGTGCCAGTACCCCCCGCCGGGGGAGGAAAGGCAGGGACACTGAAGCTTTCTTT. The rearrangement links TRBV19 to TRBJ1-1; perhaps TRBD1 as D (5 bases). This CDR3 has 18 amino acids. Germline CDR1 reads LNHDA; CDR2 reads SQIVND (reference sequence). Trimming took 7 bases from V and 3 from J, leaving 27 bases between them.

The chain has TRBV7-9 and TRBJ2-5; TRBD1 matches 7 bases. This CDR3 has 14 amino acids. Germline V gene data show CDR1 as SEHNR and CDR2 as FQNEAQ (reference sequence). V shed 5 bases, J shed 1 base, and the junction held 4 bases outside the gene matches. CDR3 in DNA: TGTGCCAGCAGCCAAGACAGGGCCCAAGAGACCCAGTACTTC. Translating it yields CASSQDRAQETQYF.

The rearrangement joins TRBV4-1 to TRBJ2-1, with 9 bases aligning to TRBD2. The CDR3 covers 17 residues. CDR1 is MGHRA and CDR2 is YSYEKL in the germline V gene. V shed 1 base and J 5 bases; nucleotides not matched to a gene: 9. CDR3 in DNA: TGCGCCAGCAGCCAAGGGGGAGGCGGGGGGGCCGACAATGAGCAGTTCTTC. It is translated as CASSQGGGGGADNEQFF.

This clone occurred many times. DNA for the CDR3: TGTGCCAGCAGCTTAACTCGAGGAGGGGGCTCGGAGACCCAGTACTTC. As protein: CASSLTRGGGSETQYF. The chain employs TRBV7-3 and TRBJ2-5; D possibly corresponds to TRBD1 (7 bases). The CDR3 is made up of 16 amino acids. With 0 bases removed from V and 5 bases from J, the gap between germline ends came to 16 bases. Germline CDR1 is SGHTA and CDR2 is FQGTGA.

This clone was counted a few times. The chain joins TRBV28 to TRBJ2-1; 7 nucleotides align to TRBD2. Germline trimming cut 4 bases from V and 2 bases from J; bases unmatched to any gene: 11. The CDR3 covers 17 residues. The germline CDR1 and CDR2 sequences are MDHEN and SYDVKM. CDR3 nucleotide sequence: TGTGCCAGCAGTTCCCTGTGGCGCGGGGGACCCTACAATGAGCAGTTCTTC. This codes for CASSSLWRGGPYNEQFF.

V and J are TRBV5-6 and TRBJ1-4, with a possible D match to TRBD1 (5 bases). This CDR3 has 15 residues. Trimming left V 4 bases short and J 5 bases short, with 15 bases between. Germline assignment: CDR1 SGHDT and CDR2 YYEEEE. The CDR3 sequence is CASSLWGGWNEKLFF. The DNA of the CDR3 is TGTGCCAGCAGCCTCTGGGGGGGGTGGAATGAAAAACTGTTTTTT. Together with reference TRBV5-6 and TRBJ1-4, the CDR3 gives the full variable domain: DAGVTQSPTHLIKTRGQQVTLRCSPKSGHDTVSWYQQALGQGPQFIFQYYEEEERQRGNFPDRFSGHQFPNYSSELNVNALLLGDSALYLCASSLWGGWNEKLFFGSGTQLSVL.

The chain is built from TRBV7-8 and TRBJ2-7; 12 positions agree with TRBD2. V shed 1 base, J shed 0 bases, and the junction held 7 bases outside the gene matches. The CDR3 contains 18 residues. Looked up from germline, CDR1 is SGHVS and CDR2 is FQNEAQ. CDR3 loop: CASSLDTSGGYTSYEQYF. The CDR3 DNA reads TGTGCCAGCAGCTTAGATACTAGCGGGGGGTATACCTCCTACGAGCAGTACTTC.

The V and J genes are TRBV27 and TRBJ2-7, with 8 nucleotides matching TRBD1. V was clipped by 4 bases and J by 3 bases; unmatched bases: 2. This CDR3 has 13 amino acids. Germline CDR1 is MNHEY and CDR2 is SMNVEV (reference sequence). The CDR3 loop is CASSSGQDYEQYF. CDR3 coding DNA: TGTGCCAGCAGTTCGGGACAGGACTACGAGCAGTACTTC.

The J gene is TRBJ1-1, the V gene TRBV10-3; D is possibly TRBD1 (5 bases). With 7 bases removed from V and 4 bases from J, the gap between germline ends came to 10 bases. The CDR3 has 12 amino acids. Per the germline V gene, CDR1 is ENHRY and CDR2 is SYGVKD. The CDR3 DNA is TGTGCCATCATGGGGGGAGGCACTGAAGCTTTCTTT. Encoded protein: CAIMGGGTEAFF.

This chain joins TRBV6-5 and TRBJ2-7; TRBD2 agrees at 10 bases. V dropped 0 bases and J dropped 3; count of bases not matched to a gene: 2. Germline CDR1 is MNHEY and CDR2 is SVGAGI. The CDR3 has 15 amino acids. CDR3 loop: CASSYSASGGYEQYF. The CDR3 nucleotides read TGTGCCAGCAGTTACTCAGCTAGCGGGGGCTACGAGCAGTACTTC.

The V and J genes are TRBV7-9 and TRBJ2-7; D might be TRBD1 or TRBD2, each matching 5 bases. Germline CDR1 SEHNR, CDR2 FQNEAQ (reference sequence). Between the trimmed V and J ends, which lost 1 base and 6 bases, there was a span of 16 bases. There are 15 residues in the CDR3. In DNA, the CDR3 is TGTGCCAGCAGCTTAGGCTTCGGGACCCACGCCGAGCAGTACTTC. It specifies CASSLGFGTHAEQYF.

This chain's CDR3 is CASSLQGRSSYEQYF. CDR3 DNA sequence: TGTGCCAGCTCACTTCAAGGACGCAGCTCCTACGAGCAGTACTTC. This chain uses TRBV18 with TRBJ2-7, with no clear D. The CDR3 spans 15 residues. CDR1 and CDR2 from the germline V gene are KGHSH and LQKENI. With 4 bases removed from V and 0 bases from J, the gap between germline ends came to 13 bases.

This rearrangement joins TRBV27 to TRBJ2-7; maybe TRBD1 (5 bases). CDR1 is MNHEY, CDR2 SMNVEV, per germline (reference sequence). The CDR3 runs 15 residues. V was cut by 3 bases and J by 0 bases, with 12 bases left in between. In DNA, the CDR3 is TGTGCCAGCAGTTTCCAGGGTAAGGGCTCCTACGAGCAGTACTTC. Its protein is CASSFQGKGSYEQYF.

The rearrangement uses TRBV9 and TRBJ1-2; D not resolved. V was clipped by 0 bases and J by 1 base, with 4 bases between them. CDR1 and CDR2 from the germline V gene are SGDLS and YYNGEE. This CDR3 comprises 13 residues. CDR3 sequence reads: CASSVGSNYGYTF. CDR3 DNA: TGTGCCAGCAGCGTAGGTAGTAACTATGGCTACACCTTC.

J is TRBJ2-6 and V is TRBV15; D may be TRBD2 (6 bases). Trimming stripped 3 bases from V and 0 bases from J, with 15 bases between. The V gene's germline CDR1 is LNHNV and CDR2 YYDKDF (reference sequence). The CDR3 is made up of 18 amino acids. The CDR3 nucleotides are TGTGCCACCAGCAGGGTGTGGGGGGTCAACTCTGGGGCCAACGTCCTGACTTTC. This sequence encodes CATSRVWGVNSGANVLTF.

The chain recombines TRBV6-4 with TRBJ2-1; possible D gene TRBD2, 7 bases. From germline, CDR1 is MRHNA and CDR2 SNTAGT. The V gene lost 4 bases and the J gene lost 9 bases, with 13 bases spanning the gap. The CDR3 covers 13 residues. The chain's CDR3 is CASSGSRGAEQFF. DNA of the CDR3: TGTGCCAGCAGTGGCTCCCGGGGGGCTGAGCAGTTCTTC.

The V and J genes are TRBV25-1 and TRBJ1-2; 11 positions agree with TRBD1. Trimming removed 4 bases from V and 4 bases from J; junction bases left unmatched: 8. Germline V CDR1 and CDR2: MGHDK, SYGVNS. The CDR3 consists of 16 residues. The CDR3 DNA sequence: TGTGCCAGCAGTGTTACCGGGACAGGGGGGTTCTATGGCTACACCTTC. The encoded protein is CASSVTGTGGFYGYTF.

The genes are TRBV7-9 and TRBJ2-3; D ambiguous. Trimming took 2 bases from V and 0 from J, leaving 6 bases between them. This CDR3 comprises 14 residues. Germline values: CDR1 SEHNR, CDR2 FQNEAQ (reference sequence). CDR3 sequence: CASSLTQSTDTQYF. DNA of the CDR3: TGTGCCAGCAGCTTAACTCAGAGCACAGATACGCAGTATTTT.